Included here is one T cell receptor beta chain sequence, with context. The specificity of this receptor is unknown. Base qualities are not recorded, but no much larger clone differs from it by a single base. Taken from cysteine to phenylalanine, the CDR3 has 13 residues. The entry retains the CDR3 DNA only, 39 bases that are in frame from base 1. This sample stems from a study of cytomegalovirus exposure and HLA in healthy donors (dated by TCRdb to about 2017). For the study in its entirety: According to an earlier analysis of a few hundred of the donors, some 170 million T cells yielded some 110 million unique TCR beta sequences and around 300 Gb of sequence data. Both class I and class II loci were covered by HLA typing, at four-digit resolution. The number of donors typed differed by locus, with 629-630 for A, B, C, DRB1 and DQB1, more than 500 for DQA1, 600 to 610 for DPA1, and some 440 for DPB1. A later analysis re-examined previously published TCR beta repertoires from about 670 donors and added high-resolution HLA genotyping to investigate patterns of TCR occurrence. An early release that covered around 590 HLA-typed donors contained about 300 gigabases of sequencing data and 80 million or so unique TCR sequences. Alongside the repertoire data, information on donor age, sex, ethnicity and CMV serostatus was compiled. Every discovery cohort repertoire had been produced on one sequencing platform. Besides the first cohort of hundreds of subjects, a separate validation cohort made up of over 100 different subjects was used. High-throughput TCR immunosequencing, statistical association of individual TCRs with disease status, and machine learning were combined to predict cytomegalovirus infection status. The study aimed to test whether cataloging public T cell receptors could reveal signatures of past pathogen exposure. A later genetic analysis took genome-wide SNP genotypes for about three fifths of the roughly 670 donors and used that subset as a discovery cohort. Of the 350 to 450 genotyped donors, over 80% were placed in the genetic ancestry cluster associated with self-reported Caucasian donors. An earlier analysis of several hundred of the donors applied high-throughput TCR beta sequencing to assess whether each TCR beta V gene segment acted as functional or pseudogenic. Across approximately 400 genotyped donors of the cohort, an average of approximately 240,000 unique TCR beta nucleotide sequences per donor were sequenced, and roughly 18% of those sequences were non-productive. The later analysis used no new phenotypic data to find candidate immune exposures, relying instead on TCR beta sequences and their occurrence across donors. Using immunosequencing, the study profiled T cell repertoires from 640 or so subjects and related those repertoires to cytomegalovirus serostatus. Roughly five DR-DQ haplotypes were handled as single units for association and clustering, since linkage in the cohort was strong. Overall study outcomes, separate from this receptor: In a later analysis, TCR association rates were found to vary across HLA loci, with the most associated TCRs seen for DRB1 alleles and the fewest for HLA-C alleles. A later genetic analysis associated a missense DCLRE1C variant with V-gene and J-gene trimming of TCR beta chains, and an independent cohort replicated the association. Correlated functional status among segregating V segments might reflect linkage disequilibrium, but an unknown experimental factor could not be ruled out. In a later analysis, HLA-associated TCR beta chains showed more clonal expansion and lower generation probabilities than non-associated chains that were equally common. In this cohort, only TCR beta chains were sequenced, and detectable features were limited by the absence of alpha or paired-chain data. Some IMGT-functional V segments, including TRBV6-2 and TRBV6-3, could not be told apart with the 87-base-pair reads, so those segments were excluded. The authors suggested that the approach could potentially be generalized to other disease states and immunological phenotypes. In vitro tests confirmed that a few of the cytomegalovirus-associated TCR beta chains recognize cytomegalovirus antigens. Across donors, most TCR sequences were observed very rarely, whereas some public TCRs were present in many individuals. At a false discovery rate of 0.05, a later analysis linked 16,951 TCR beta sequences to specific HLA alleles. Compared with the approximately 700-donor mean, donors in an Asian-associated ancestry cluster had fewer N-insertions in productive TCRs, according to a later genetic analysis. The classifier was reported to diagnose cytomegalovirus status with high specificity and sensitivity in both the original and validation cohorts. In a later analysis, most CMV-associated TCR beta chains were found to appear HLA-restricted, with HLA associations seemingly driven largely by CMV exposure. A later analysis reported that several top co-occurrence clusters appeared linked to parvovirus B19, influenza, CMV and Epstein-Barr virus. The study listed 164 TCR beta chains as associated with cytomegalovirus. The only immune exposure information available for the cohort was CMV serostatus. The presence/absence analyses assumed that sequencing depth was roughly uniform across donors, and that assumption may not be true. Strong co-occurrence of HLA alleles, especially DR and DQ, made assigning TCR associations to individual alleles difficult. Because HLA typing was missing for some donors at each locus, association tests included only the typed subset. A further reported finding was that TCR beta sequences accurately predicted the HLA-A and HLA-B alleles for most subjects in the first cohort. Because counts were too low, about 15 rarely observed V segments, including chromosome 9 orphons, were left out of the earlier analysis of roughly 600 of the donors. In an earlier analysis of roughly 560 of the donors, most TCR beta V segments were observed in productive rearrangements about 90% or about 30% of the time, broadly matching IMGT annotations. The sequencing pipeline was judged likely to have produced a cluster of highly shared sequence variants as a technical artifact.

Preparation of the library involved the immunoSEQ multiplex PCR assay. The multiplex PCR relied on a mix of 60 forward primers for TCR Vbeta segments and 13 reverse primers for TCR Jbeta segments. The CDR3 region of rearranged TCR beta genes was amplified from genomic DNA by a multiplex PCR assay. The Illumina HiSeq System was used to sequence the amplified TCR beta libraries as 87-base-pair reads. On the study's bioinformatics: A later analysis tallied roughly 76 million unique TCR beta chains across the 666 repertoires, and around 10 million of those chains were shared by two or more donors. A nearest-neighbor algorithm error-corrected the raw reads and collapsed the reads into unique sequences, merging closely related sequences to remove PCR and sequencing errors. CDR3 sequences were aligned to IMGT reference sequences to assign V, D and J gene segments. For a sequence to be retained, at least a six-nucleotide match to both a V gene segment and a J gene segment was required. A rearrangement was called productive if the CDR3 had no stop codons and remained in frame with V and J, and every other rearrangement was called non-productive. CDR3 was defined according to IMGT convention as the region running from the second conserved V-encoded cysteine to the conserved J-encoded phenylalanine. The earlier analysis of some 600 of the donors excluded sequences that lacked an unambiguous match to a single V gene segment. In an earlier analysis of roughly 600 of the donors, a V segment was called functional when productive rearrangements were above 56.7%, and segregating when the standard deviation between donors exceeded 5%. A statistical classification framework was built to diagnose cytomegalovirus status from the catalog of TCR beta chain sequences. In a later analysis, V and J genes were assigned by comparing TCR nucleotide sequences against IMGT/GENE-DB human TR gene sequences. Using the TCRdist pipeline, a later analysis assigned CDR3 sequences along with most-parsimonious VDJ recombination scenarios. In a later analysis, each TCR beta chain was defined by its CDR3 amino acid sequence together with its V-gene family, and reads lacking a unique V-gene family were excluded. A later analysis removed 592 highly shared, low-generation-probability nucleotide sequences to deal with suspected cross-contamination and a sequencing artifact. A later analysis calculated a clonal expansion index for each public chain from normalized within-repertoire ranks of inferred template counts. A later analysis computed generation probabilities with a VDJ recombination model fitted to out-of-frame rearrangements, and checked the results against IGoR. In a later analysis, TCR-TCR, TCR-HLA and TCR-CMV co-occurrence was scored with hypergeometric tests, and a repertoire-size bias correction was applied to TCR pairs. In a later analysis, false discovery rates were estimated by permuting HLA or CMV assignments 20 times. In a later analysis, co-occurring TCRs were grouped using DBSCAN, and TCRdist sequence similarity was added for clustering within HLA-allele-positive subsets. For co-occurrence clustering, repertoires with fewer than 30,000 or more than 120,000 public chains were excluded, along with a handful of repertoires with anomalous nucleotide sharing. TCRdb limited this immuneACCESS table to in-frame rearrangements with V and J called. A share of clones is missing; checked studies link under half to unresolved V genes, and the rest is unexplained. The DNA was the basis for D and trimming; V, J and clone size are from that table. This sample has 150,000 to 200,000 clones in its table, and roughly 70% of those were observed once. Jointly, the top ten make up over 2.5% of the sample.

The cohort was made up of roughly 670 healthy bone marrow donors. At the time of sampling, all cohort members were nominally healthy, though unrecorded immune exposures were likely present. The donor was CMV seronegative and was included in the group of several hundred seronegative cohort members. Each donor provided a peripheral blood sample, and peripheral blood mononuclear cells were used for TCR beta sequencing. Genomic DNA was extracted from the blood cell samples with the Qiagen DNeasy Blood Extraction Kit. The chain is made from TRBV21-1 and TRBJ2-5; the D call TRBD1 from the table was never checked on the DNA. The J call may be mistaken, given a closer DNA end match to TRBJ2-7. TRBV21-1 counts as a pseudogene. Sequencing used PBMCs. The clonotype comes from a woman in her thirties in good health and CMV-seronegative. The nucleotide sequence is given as TGTGCCAGGCGGACAACATCCTCTGACGAGCAGTACTTC. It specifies CARRTTSSDEQYF.